This entry concerns a single T cell receptor beta chain. Its antigen is as yet unknown. This sample was included in a study of cytomegalovirus exposure and HLA in healthy donors. Whole-study context: Earlier findings included more than 95 million unique TCR beta sequences obtained from 150 million to 200 million T cells. Study-wide results and limits: Researchers left out some V segments, among them TRBV6-2 and TRBV6-3, as indistinguishable.

The trim removed 5 bases at V and 2 bases at J, leaving 4 bases unmatched. Looked up from germline, CDR1 is SEHNR and CDR2 is FQNEAQ (reference sequence). This CDR3 is built from 15 residues. PCR amplification relied on 60 Vbeta primers (plus 13 Jbeta primers). The data were produced by immunoSEQ multiplex PCR, yet TCRdb's version contains in-frame clones alone and is incomplete. The repertoire consists of about 160,000 clones, with roughly four fifths occurring once and the leading ten covering less than 1%. This TCR was sampled from a girl aged 2 to 10 in good health and CMV-seropositive. The J gene is TRBJ2-1, the V gene TRBV7-9, with 9 bases that match TRBD1. Material: PBMCs. As DNA, the CDR3 is TGTGCCAGCAGCCGTACAGGGGGCCCCTACAATGAGCAGTTCTTC. Amino acid sequence: CASSRTGGPYNEQFF.